These T cell receptor beta chains were read from a single sample in a study of blood T cell repertoires in COVID-19. Generated by immunoSEQ multiplex PCR, the TCRdb table keeps only in-frame clones and is missing some. This sample carries about 380,000 clones, around 87% of them seen once, and the ten largest clones take under 1.5%. Sequencing used PBMCs or T cells enriched from blood (not recorded which). All receptors come from a man under 40 who had recovered from COVID-19. The CDR3 runs from the conserved cysteine through the conserved F or W. A D gene is named only where the DNA matches it firmly. A clone size is listed for some rows: how often the clone was seen (once, few, many), or a class if it is expanded.

j_call cdr3_length v_call d_call clone_size cdr3_nt cdr3_aa
TRBJ1-6 16 TRBV5-1 TRBD1 NA TGCGCCAGCAGCTTGGCTGCGGGACAGGTAGATTCACCCCTCCACTTT CASSLAAGQVDSPLHF
TRBJ1-5 15 TRBV11-2 TRBD1 NA TGTGCCAGCAGCTTATCTACAGGGGGGCATCAGCCCCAGCATTTT CASSLSTGGHQPQHF
TRBJ2-7 16 TRBV6-5 TRBD1 NA TGTGCCAGCAGTTACTCGCCGGACAGGGGTTCCTACGAGCAGTACTTC CASSYSPDRGSYEQYF
TRBJ1-1 13 TRBV19 NA NA TGTGCCAGTACCGAGGGATGGGACACTGAAGCTTTCTTT CASTEGWDTEAFF
TRBJ1-5 14 TRBV6-5 NA NA TGTGCCAGCAGCCAGACGAGACTAGATCAGCCCCAGCATTTT CASSQTRLDQPQHF
TRBJ2-7 14 TRBV12-5 TRBD1 NA TGTGCTAGTGGGAGGGGGACAGGGCAAAACGAGCAGTACTTC CASGRGTGQNEQYF
TRBJ2-2 15 TRBV7-2 NA NA TGTGCCAGCAGCTTAAACACCGGAGGGATCGGGGAGCTGTTTTTT CASSLNTGGIGELFF
TRBJ1-4 18 TRBV4-1 NA few TGCGCCAGCAGCCACCCAGTGGGACAATCCGCAACTAATGAAAAACTGTTTTTT CASSHPVGQSATNEKLFF
TRBJ2-5 15 TRBV27 NA NA TGTGCCAGCAGTTCTCCCCTAACAGGCCAAGAGACCCAGTACTTC CASSSPLTGQETQYF
TRBJ2-3 14 TRBV6-1 NA NA TGTGCCAGCAGTGAAGCGGGGGGAACAGATACGCAGTATTTT CASSEAGGTDTQYF
TRBJ1-5 13 TRBV10-1 NA NA TGCGCCAGCAGTGAGGGTTGGGGCCAGCCCCAGCATTTT CASSEGWGQPQHF
TRBJ2-3 18 TRBV23-1 TRBD1 NA TGCGCCAGCGCAATCCGGGACAGGGAATTACTTTGCGCAGATACGCAGTATTTT CASAIRDRELLCADTQYF
TRBJ1-1 14 TRBV7-8 TRBD1 NA TGTGCCAGCAGCTTAGCCAGGGGGGATACTGAAGCTTTCTTT CASSLARGDTEAFF
TRBJ1-6 15 TRBV5-1 NA NA TGCGCCAGCAGCTTGGAGCCCGGAGAAATTTCACCCCTCCACTTT CASSLEPGEISPLHF
TRBJ1-2 15 TRBV5-1 TRBD1 few TGCGCCAGCAGCAGAACGGGACAGGGGGCTGTTGGCTACACCTTC CASSRTGQGAVGYTF
TRBJ2-7 12 TRBV11-2 TRBD1 NA TGTGCCAGCACCCCAGGGGGAGCCGAGCAGTACTTC CASTPGGAEQYF
TRBJ1-5 17 TRBV30 TRBD1 NA TGTGCCTGGAACACAGGGGGCTCGGGTTGGCGCAATCAGCCCCAGCATTTT CAWNTGGSGWRNQPQHF
TRBJ1-1 15 TRBV9 TRBD1 NA TGTGCCAGCAGCGTAGGACAGGGATTGAACACTGAAGCTTTCTTT CASSVGQGLNTEAFF
TRBJ2-3 14 TRBV6-5 TRBD2 NA TGTGCCAGCAGGTCGGGGGGGCCCACAGATACGCAGTATTTT CASRSGGPTDTQYF
TRBJ1-6 15 TRBV5-1 NA NA TGCGCCAGCAGCCACGCGTTAGGGGGAGATTCACCCCTCCACTTT CASSHALGGDSPLHF
TRBJ2-7 15 TRBV7-8 TRBD1 NA TGTGCCAGCAGCTCCACGGACAGGAGCCCCTACGAGCAGTACTTC CASSSTDRSPYEQYF
TRBJ1-2 14 TRBV2 TRBD1 NA TGTGCCAGCTCACTGAGGGACAGGGTGCCTGGCTACACCTTC CASSLRDRVPGYTF
TRBJ1-2 13 TRBV6-5 TRBD1 NA TGTGCCAGCACCGAACAGGGGGCCTATGGCTACACCTTC CASTEQGAYGYTF
TRBJ2-5 15 TRBV18 NA once TGTGCCAGCTCACCACTTAGGACAGACCAAGAGACCCAGTACTTC CASSPLRTDQETQYF
TRBJ1-2 13 TRBV12-3/TRBV12-4 NA NA TGTGCCAGCAGTGGCAGAATTCTCTATGGCTACACCTTC CASSGRILYGYTF
TRBJ1-1 15 TRBV4-1 NA NA TGCGCCAGCAGCCAAGATTGGCGACTCAACACTGAAGCTTTCTTT CASSQDWRLNTEAFF
TRBJ2-2 17 TRBV9 TRBD2 NA TGTGCCAGCAGCGTCCCCCGCGGGGGGCCGGACACCGGGGAGCTGTTTTTT CASSVPRGGPDTGELFF
TRBJ1-1 16 TRBV30 NA NA TGTGCCTGGCTTAGGCGGAGGGTCAGTTTGAACACTGAAGCTTTCTTT CAWLRRRVSLNTEAFF
TRBJ1-1 13 TRBV12-3/TRBV12-4 NA NA TGTGCCAGCAGTTTTTATGGAGACACTGAAGCTTTCTTT CASSFYGDTEAFF
TRBJ2-7 14 TRBV19 TRBD2 NA TGTGCCAGTAGTAAGTCAGCGGGGTGGCACGAGCAGTACTTC CASSKSAGWHEQYF
TRBJ2-5 13 TRBV27 NA NA TGTGCCAGCAGTTCCGGGATGCAAGAGACCCAGTACTTC CASSSGMQETQYF
TRBJ1-2 13 TRBV12-3/TRBV12-4 NA NA TGTGCCAGCAGTTTAAAGCCTAACTATGGCTACACCTTC CASSLKPNYGYTF
TRBJ1-6 14 TRBV2 NA few TGTGCCAGCAGTGCCGGAGGGCTCTATTCACCCCTCCACTTT CASSAGGLYSPLHF
TRBJ1-5 17 TRBV12-2 NA NA TGTGCAAGTCGCTTATACAGGGAGGGGTATAGCAATCAGCCCCAGCATTTT CASRLYREGYSNQPQHF
TRBJ2-2 14 TRBV29-1 TRBD1 once TGCAGCGTCCTGGACAGGGCCGAGACCGGGGAGCTGTTTTTT CSVLDRAETGELFF
TRBJ2-1 17 TRBV25-1 TRBD2 NA TGTGCCAGCAGTGACCCAACTGAGCGGGGGGGGTACAATGAGCAGTTCTTC CASSDPTERGGYNEQFF
TRBJ1-1 14 TRBV3-1/TRBV3-2 NA NA TGTGCCAGCAGCCAAGAAGGAGTAAAGCCTGAAGCTTTCTTT CASSQEGVKPEAFF
TRBJ1-1 18 TRBV2 TRBD1 NA TGTGCCAGCAGCTCTCCCTTGGGACAGGGGGAGAAGAACACTGAAGCTTTCTTT CASSSPLGQGEKNTEAFF
TRBJ1-3 16 TRBV19 NA NA TGTGCCAGTACACCCTTCGCGGGGTTCTCTGGAAACACCATATATTTT CASTPFAGFSGNTIYF
TRBJ1-2 14 TRBV5-4 TRBD1 NA TGTGCCAGCAGCTCCAACGGACAGGGGTATGGCTACACCTTC CASSSNGQGYGYTF
TRBJ2-7 15 TRBV18 TRBD1 NA TGTGCCAGCTCACCAACCGGGACAGGGGGCCACGAGCAGTACTTC CASSPTGTGGHEQYF
TRBJ1-3 13 TRBV7-2 NA NA TGTGCCACGGGAGGGGTCTCTGGAAACACCATATATTTT CATGGVSGNTIYF